This T cell receptor beta chain derives from a study of blood T cell repertoires in COVID-19. At the level of the study: Samples came from the United States, Italy and Spain, spanning acute and convalescent COVID-19.

As processed by the authors: Reference gene primer amplification in the assay estimated nucleated cell counts. Profiling relied on immunoSEQ multiplex PCR, and the TCRdb table lists in-frame clones only, not all of them. The V and J calls and clone size are taken from that table; D and trimming were inferred from the DNA. This sample has a few hundred thousand clones, with approximately 90% found just once. V shed 0 bases and J 4 bases; nucleotides not matched to a gene: 6. The CDR3 runs to 16 residues. Germline V gives CDR1 MNHNS, CDR2 SASEGT. The sequence derives from a man younger than 40 who had recovered from COVID-19. Sequencing was done on a sample of peripheral blood. The chain combines TRBV6-1 with TRBJ2-3, with 8 positions matching TRBD2. The CDR3 reads CASSEALGGGPDTQYF. The CDR3 DNA sequence: TGTGCCAGCAGTGAAGCTCTAGGCGGGGGGCCAGATACGCAGTATTTT.